This passage covers 8 T cell receptor beta chains from one sample sequenced in a study of OX40 agonist ivuxolimab in advanced cancers. Assay: immunoSEQ multiplex PCR; the TCRdb copy retains only in-frame clones and omits some. The sample lists some 60,000 clones, 70% to 90% occurring once. The sequences come from CD4+ or CD8+ T cells sorted from blood, collected in a trial of the OX40 agonist ivuxolimab. These receptors originate from an adult with an advanced solid tumor such as melanoma, head and neck, liver or kidney cancer.

The chain uses TRBV6-6 and TRBJ1-3, with D maybe TRBD1 (6 bases). Trimming took 5 bases from V and 0 from J, leaving 14 bases between them. The germline V gene encodes CDR1 MNHNY and CDR2 SVGAGI (reference sequence). CDR3 length: 16 amino acids. CDR3 in DNA: TGTGCCAGCAGTGGGGACACAACCTACTCTGGAAACACCATATATTTT. It codes for CASSGDTTYSGNTIYF.

The chain employs TRBV5-1 and TRBJ1-3; possibly TRBD1 for D (5 bases). Trimming shortened V by 5 bases and J by 9 bases, and 18 bases separated the two germline ends. In germline, CDR1 is SGHRS, CDR2 YFSETQ. The CDR3 is 14 amino acids. DNA of the CDR3: TGCGCCAGCAGAATACAGACAGATCGGGGCACCATATATTTT. Encoded protein: CASRIQTDRGTIYF.

This chain links TRBV19 with TRBJ1-1, with 10 bases identical to TRBD1. J was trimmed by 1 base and V by 5 bases; bases with no gene match: 10. The length of the CDR3 is 17 residues. Per germline, CDR1 LNHDA and CDR2 SQIVND (reference sequence). The CDR3 sequence: CASSSRTGGVGNTEAFF. The CDR3 DNA reads as TGTGCCAGTAGTTCCCGGACAGGGGGAGTGGGGAACACTGAAGCTTTCTTT.

The V call is TRBV5-1, the J call TRBJ2-2; TRBD1 agrees at 8 bases. Germline V lookup: CDR1 SGHRS, CDR2 YFSETQ. The trim removed 3 bases at V and 9 bases at J, leaving 10 bases unmatched. The CDR3 length is 15 residues. The CDR3 sequence is CASSSGTGYVRELFF. The CDR3 bases are TGCGCCAGCAGCTCCGGGACAGGATACGTCAGGGAGCTGTTTTTT.

The rearrangement links TRBV4-1 to TRBJ2-5; D is unclear. Per the germline V gene, CDR1 is MGHRA and CDR2 is YSYEKL. The CDR3 has 15 amino acids. The germline V and J ends were trimmed by 4 bases and 4 bases, with 16 bases remaining between them. CDR3 bases: TGCGCCAGCAGCCCTGGCTACTCGGAACGAGAGACCCAGTACTTC. It translates to CASSPGYSERETQYF.

The rearrangement uses TRBV7-2 and TRBJ1-6; TRBD1 matches at 7 bases. CDR1 SGHTA and CDR2 FQGNSA come from the germline V gene. With 1 base clipped from V and 4 bases from J, the junction kept 1 base outside the gene matches. The CDR3 covers 15 residues. CDR3 residues: CASSLDRGYNSPLHF. Here the CDR3 DNA reads TGTGCCAGCAGCTTAGACAGGGGTTATAATTCACCCCTCCACTTT.

The gene calls are TRBV10-2 and TRBJ1-5, with D possibly being TRBD1 (5 bases). Germline assignment: CDR1 WSHSY and CDR2 SAAADI. This CDR3 comprises 16 residues. The V and J ends lost 8 bases and 1 base respectively, with 18 bases between them. CDR3 in DNA: TGCGCCAGCGGGGAATGGGGGGGGGAGAGCAATCAGCCCCAGCATTTT. It encodes CASGEWGGESNQPQHF.

The rearrangement joins TRBV6-1 to TRBJ2-5; weak D call: TRBD2 (6 bases). With 10 bases removed from V and 3 bases from J, the gap between germline ends came to 15 bases. The CDR3 extends over 13 amino acids. Germline CDR1 and CDR2: MNHNS and SASEGT. CDR3 bases: TGTGCCACCTTGCGGAGGGGCGAAGAGACCCAGTACTTC. Residues: CATLRRGEETQYF.